This TCR beta chain comes out of a study of PD-1 blockade in classical Hodgkin lymphoma. There was relapse after autologous stem cell transplantation in every patient, and there was variation in brentuximab vedotin exposure. Details on this clone: What it recognizes is unknown.

CDR1 and CDR2 (germline): SGHTA, FQGNSA. V was cut by 2 bases and J by 0 bases, with 11 bases left in between. The CDR3 sequence is 16 residues long. Regarding the study as a whole: Before treatment, TCR diversity in newly diagnosed patients was reportedly lower than in healthy donors. The repertoire differences lack a defined cause, possibly disease activity or prior therapy. Patients with an early start, nivolumab under 1 year after ASCT, were excluded.

Sequencing used immunoSEQ multiplex PCR; TCRdb keeps in-frame clones, though not all of them. The data show approximately 11,000 clones, 70% to 80% seen once. The receptor was isolated from a human donor with classical Hodgkin lymphoma. The specimen was peripheral blood mononuclear cells (PBMCs), collected at baseline. The chain employs TRBV7-2 and TRBJ2-4; D remains unclear. CDR3 nucleotide sequence: TGTGCCAGCAGCTTAAAGGGTAACCTAGCCAAAAACATTCAGTACTTC. It specifies CASSLKGNLAKNIQYF.